The source of this TCR beta chain is a study of blood T cell repertoires in COVID-19 (dated by TCRdb to 2020 to 2021). Some background on the complete study: Samples from collaborators originated in the United States, Italy and Spain and spanned both the acute and convalescent phases of COVID-19. Nearly every sample came with metadata listing a de-identified subject ID, COVID-19 status, age in years and sex. Deeply sampled blood TCRbeta repertoires from subjects exposed to, actively infected with, or recovered from COVID-19 were included in the dataset. The samples were drawn from two sources: the first 160 participants of the ongoing ImmuneRACE study, and about 1,300 subjects contributed by 6 global collaborators. The prospective study material was composed of cDNA or gDNA derived from T cells, B-cell-depleted T cells, or PBMCs. Where HLA class I and class II types were available, the types were taken from metadata supplied by the sample provider, not from assay-based typing. A freely available public database, intended as a resource for researchers studying the immune response to SARS-CoV-2, is where the repertoires were released.

Of note for this clone: The antigen it recognizes is unknown. No base qualities exist here, and no much larger clone lies one base off it.

Summary of the overall study and its limitations: The amount of clinical and demographic metadata varied by source and participant and was provided uncurated.

The germline V gene supplies CDR1 SGHRS and CDR2 YFSETQ. The CDR3 covers 15 residues, taking in both the cysteine and the phenylalanine. Here the CDR3 DNA is all that survives: 45 bases in frame from base 1. V is clipped by 0 bases and J by 1 base, and the sequence between their germline boundaries is 9 bases long. Collaborating institutions collected whole blood in K2EDTA tubes following their own protocols. For TCRbeta analysis, collaborator samples were shipped as frozen whole blood, as isolated PBMCs, or as DNA extracted from either sample type. TCRbeta CDR3 regions were amplified from genomic DNA using the immunoSEQ Assay, a bias-controlled multiplex PCR. As for the authors' bioinformatics: Nucleated cell counts per sample were estimated from amplification of reference gene primers within the assay. To quantify the absolute abundance of each unique TCRbeta CDR3 rearrangement, sequence reads were collapsed and filtered. For each sample, productive Simpson clonality was calculated by taking the square root of Simpson's diversity index across productive rearrangements. TCRdb provides this immuneACCESS table in a form limited to in-frame rearrangements. Some clones are lacking; in checked studies, under half of them reflect an unresolved V gene, and why the rest are absent is not known. V and J calls and clone size are as listed in that table; D and trimming were resolved from the DNA. The sample has some 52,000 clones on record, around 84% of them singletons. In total, the top ten clones hold approximately 2.6% of the sample.

The sample taken for sequencing was peripheral blood. The sequence was collected from a man between 50 and 59 years old with acute or convalescent COVID-19. Recombination linked TRBV5-1 to TRBJ2-3; there is no confident call for the D gene. The CDR3 sequence is CASSLDPTGTDTQYF. The nucleotide sequence reads TGCGCCAGCAGCTTGGACCCAACTGGCACAGATACGCAGTATTTT.